This T cell receptor beta chain was captured in a study of blood T cell repertoires in COVID-19. For the study at large: Whether acute or convalescent, the COVID-19 samples came from the United States, Italy and Spain.

CDR1 is MDHEN and CDR2 is SYDVKM in the germline V gene. The length of the CDR3 is 14 residues. Trimming took 6 bases from V and 10 from J; bases not matched to a gene: 13. Libraries were prepared by immunoSEQ multiplex PCR; TCRdb keeps only in-frame clonotypes and omits some of them. The table includes about 140,000 clones, approximately 88% detected once. This receptor was identified in a middle-aged man with acute COVID-19. Sequencing was performed on PBMCs or T cells enriched from blood (not recorded which). The J gene is TRBJ1-1, the V gene TRBV28, with TRBD1 matching 8 bases. The CDR3 here is CASRETGASSRAFF. The CDR3 coding sequence is TGTGCCAGCAGGGAGACAGGGGCCTCATCCCGAGCTTTCTTT.